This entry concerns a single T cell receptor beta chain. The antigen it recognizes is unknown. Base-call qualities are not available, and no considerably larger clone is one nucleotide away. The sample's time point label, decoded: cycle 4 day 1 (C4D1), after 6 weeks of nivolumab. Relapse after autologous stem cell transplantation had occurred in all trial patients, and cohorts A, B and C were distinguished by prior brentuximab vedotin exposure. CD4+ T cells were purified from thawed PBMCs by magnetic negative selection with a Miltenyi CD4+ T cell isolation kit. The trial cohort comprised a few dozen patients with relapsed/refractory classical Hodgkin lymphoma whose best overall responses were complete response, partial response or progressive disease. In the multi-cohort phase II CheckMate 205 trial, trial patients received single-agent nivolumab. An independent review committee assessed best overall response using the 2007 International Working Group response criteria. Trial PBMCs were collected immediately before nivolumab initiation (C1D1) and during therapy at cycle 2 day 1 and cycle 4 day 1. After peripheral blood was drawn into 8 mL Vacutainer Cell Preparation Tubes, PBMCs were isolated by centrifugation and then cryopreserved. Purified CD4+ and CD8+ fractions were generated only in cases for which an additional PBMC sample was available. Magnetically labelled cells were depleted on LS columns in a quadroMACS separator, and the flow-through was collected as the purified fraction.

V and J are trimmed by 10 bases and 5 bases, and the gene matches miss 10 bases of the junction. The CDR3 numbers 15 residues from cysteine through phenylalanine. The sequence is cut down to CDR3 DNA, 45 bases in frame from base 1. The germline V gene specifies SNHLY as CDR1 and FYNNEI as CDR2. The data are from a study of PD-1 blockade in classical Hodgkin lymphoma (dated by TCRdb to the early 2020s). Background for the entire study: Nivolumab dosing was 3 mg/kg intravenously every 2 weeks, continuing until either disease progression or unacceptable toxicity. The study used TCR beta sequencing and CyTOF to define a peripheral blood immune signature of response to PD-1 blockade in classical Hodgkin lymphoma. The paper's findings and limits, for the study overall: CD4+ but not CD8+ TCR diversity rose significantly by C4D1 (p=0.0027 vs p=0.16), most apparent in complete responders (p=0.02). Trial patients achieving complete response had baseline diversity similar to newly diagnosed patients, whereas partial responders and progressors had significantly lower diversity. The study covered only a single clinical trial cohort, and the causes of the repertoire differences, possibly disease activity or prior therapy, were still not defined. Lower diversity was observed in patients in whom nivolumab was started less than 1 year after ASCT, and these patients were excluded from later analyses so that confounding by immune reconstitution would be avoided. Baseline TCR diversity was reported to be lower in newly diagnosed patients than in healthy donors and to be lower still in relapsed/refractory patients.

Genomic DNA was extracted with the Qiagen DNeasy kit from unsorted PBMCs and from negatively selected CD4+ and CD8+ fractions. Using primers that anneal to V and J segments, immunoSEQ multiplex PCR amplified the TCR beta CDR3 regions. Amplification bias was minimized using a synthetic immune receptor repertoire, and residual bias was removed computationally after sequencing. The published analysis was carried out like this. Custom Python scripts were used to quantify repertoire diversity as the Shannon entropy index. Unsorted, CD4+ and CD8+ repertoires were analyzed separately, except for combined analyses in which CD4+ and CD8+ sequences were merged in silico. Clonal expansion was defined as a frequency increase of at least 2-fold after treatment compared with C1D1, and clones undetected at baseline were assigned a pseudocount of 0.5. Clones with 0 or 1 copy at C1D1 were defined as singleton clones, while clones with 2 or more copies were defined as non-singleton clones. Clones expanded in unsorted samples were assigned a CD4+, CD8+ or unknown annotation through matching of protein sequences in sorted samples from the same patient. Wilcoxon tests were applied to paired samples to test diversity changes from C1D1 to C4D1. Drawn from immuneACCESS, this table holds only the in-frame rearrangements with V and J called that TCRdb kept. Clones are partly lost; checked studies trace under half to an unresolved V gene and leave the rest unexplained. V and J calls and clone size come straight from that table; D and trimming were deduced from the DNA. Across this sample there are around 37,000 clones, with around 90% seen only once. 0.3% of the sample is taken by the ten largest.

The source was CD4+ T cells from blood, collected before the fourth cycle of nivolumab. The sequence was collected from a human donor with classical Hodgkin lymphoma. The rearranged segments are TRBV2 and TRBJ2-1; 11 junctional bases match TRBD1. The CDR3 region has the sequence CATVGRDRGNNEQFF. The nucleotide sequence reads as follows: TGTGCCACCGTGGGGAGGGACAGGGGGAACAATGAGCAGTTCTTC. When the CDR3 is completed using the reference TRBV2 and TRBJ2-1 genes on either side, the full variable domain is EPEVTQTPSHQVTQMGQEVILRCVPISNHLYFYWYRQILGQKVEFLVSFYNNEISEKSEIFDDQFSVERPDGSNFTLKIRSTKLEDSAMYFCATVGRDRGNNEQFFGPGTRLTVL.